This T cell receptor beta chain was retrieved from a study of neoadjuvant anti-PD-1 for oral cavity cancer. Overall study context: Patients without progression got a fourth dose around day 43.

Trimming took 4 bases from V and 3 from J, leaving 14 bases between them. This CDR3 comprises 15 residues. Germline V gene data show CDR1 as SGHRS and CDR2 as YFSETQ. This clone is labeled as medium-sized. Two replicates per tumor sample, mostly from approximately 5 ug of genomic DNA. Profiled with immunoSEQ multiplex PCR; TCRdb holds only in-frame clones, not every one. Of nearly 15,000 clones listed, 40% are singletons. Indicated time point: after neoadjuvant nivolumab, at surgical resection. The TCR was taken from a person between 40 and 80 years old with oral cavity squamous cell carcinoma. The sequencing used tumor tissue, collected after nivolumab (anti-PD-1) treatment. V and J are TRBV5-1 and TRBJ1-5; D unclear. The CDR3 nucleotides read TGCGCCAGCAGCATTGCCCCTGATTACAATCAGCCCCAGCATTTT. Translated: CASSIAPDYNQPQHF.